This T cell receptor beta chain was documented in a study of T cells after yellow fever vaccination. TCRdb passed the 5' RACE reads through MiXCR, listing each CDR3 protein once. The top ten hold approximately 19% of the sample, which has around 300,000 distinct CDR3 sequences, about 4.5% seen once. Germline assignment: CDR1 SEHNR and CDR2 FQNEAQ (reference sequence). V trimming: 6 bases; J trimming: 6 bases; junction bases outside the gene matches: 7. The CDR3 spans 15 residues. This clonotype was observed many times. This chain connects TRBV7-9 to TRBJ2-1; 11 nucleotides match TRBD1. This sample comprised PBMCs, obtained 15 days after the yellow fever booster vaccination. This receptor was taken from a man younger than 35 who received the YFV17D yellow fever vaccine. The CDR3 sequence is CASSSRTGGTNEQFF. In DNA, the CDR3 is TGTGCCAGCAGTTCGCGGACAGGGGGCACCAATGAGCAGTTCTTC.